Presented here are 15 T cell receptor beta chains from one specimen sequenced in a study of tumor and adjacent non-tumor tissue in lung cancer. TCRbeta libraries were built with three rounds of nested PCR, modified from ARM-PCR. One entry per CDR3 protein, called by TCRdb with MiXCR from the multiplex PCR reads. This table has more than 35,000 distinct CDR3 sequences, roughly two thirds appearing once. This sample's RNA came from whole unsorted tissue. Distant lung tissue was collected more than 3 cm away from the tumor edge. The sequenced sample was distant non-tumor lung tissue. These receptor sequences come from a woman aged 40 to 55 with non-small cell lung cancer.

In this sample, this clonotype turned up many times. The V gene is TRBV11-3, the J gene TRBJ2-7; D is unresolved. V was cut by 1 base and J by 2 bases, with 12 bases left in between. The germline CDR1 and CDR2 sequences are SGHNT and YENEEA. The CDR3 runs 15 residues. CDR3 protein: CASSLASDGTYEQYF. Here the CDR3 DNA reads TGTGCCAGCAGCTTAGCTTCGGACGGTACCTACGAGCAGTACTTC.

A note on this clonotype: Just one base apart from a much larger clone, this may be a read error. The chain links TRBV5-6 to TRBJ1-1; D unresolved. Trimming left V 1 base short and J 3 bases short, with 16 bases between. The CDR3 length is 16 residues. CDR1 and CDR2 from the germline V gene are SGHDT and YYEEEE. CDR3 residues: CASSLMTTRADTEAFF. CDR3 DNA: TGTGCCAGCAGCTTGATGACTACAAGGGCCGACACTGAAGCTTTCTTT. Looking up the rest from reference TRBV5-6 and TRBJ1-1 gives the full variable domain: DAGVTQSPTHLIKTRGQQVTLRCSPKSGHDTVSWYQQALGQGPQFIFQYYEEEERQRGNFPDRFSGHQFPNYSSELNVNALLLGDSALYLCASSLMTTRADTEAFFGQGTRLTVV.

This clonotype has at least ten counts. The J gene is TRBJ1-1, the V gene TRBV6-2 or TRBV6-3; TRBD1 agrees at 7 bases. Germline CDR1 and CDR2: MNHEY and SVGEGT. Trimming removed 4 bases from V and 7 bases from J; junction bases left unmatched: 6. The CDR3 runs to 13 residues. DNA of the CDR3: TGTGCCAGCAGTTCTCCTCGACAGGGTGAAGCTTTCTTT. Its translation: CASSSPRQGEAFF.

In regard to this clonotype: The junction departs from the called germline gene at one end, perhaps through a read error. V usage is TRBV5-5 and J usage is TRBJ2-7; 7 positions agree with TRBD1. Germline assignment: CDR1 SGHKS and CDR2 YYEKEE (reference sequence). The CDR3 is 15 amino acids. The CDR3 DNA follows: TGTGACAGCAGTCAGGGACAGATTGTCTCCTACGAGCAGTACTTC. As protein: CDSSQGQIVSYEQYF.

Points on this clonotype: The junction departs from the called germline gene at one end, perhaps through a read error. This chain uses TRBV28 with TRBJ2-2; TRBD2 is a possible D gene (6 bases). The CDR3 extends over 15 amino acids. Germline V lookup: CDR1 MDHEN, CDR2 SYDVKM. The chain's CDR3 is CASGLLRGSGGELFF. The CDR3 DNA is TGTGCCAGCGGTTTACTCCGGGGGAGCGGCGGGGAACTGTTTTTT.

This clonotype occurred once. One junction end disagrees with the germline gene, perhaps due to a read error. This rearrangement joins TRBV11-2 to TRBJ2-7; 8 bases line up with TRBD1. Germline-derived CDR1 and CDR2 are SGHAT and FQNNGV. CDR3 size: 13 residues. This CDR3 reads CASIARDKGQAVF. The CDR3 bases are TGTGCCAGCATCGCCCGGGACAAGGGACAGGCGGTTTTT. Using reference TRBV11-2 and TRBJ2-7 for the parts outside the CDR3, the full variable domain is EAGVAQSPRYKIIEKRQSVAFWCNPISGHATLYWYQQILGQGPKLLIQFQNNGVVDDSQLPKDRFSAERLKGVDSTLKIQPAKLEDSAVYLCASIARDKGQAVFGPGTRLTVT.

As to this clonotype: The junction and the germline gene differ at one end; a read error may be behind it. The chain joins TRBV6-6 to TRBJ2-3, with 7 bases matching TRBD2. This CDR3 is 15 amino acids long. Germline CDR1 is MNHNY and CDR2 is SVGAGI (reference sequence). The CDR3 DNA is TGTGCCAGCAGTTTGGGGGGGGTAGTGGCAGGTACGCGGTATTTT. As protein: CASSLGGVVAGTRYF.

Remarks on this clonotype: At one boundary the junction diverges from the germline segment, which might be a read error. The rearrangement links TRBV18 to TRBJ2-7; 12 bases are shared with TRBD1. The CDR3 is made up of 14 amino acids. Germline CDR1 is KGHSH and CDR2 is LQKENI. In DNA form, the CDR3 reads TGTGCCAGCTTGCCGGGACAGGGGGCCTACAAGCAGTACTTC. Translation gives CASLPGQGAYKQYF.

As concerns this clonotype: Given the absence of the conserved phenylalanine or tryptophan at the CDR3 end, a read error is likely. CDR3 sequence: CDSSLTGVSYEQYS. CDR3 nucleotide sequence: TGTGACAGCAGCTTGACGGGGGTTTCCTACGAGCAGTACTCC. The chain joins TRBV5-6 to TRBJ2-7, with D perhaps matching TRBD2 (6 bases). CDR3 size: 14 residues. From germline, CDR1 is SGHDT and CDR2 YYEEEE.

The chain employs TRBV12-3 or TRBV12-4 and TRBJ2-7; no clear D. V lost 2 bases, J lost 7 bases, and 18 bases lay in between. The length of the CDR3 is 15 residues. This CDR3 is CASSLLGSCGLEQYF. The CDR3 DNA reads as TGTGCCAGCAGTTTACTGGGGTCATGCGGATTAGAGCAGTACTTC.

With respect to this clonotype: A much more abundant neighbour one base away suggests this may be a read error. V usage is TRBV2 and J usage is TRBJ2-2; 7 nucleotides match TRBD1. The CDR3 extends over 14 amino acids. Per germline, CDR1 SNHLY and CDR2 FYNNEI. J gave up 5 bases and V 7 bases, and 7 bases lay outside the gene matches. The CDR3 nucleotides are TGTGCCAGCAATGACGACAGGGCTACCGGGGAGCTGTTTTTT. It translates to CASNDDRATGELFF.

CDR3 nucleotide sequence: TGTGCCAGCAGCTTAGGGCAGCGGGCTAGCGGGACGGGTACGCAGTATTTT. This translates into CASSLGQRASGTGTQYF. This chain connects TRBV7-8 to TRBJ2-3; 9 bases line up with TRBD2. CDR1 and CDR2 (germline): SGHVS, FQNEAQ. The junction had 13 bases not matched to a gene; V was cut back by 1 base and J by 8 bases. The CDR3 is 17 residues long.

The chain recombines TRBV12-3 or TRBV12-4 with TRBJ1-5; 7 bases agree with TRBD1. The V and J ends lost 5 bases and 5 bases, in that order; junction bases with no gene match: 12. CDR3 size: 16 residues. CDR3 sequence (DNA): TGTGCCAGCAGTACAAACAGGGGAGCGAGCTATCAGCCCCAGCATTTT. Its protein is CASSTNRGASYQPQHF.

About this clonotype itself: At one end, the junction sequence differs from germline, possibly due to a read error. V and J are TRBV6-2 or TRBV6-3 and TRBJ2-3; D gene unclear. The germline V gene has CDR1 MNHEY and CDR2 SVGEGT. CDR3 length: 15 amino acids. CDR3 bases: TGTACCAGCAGTTACTCTGGGGTTAGCACGGATACGCAGTATTTT. It encodes CTSSYSGVSTDTQYF.

On this clonotype itself: A much more abundant neighbour one base away suggests this may be a read error. The chain uses TRBV5-1 and TRBJ2-5; 7 positions match TRBD2. V was clipped by 7 bases and J by 5 bases; unmatched bases: 20. This CDR3 region has 17 residues. Germline V gene data show CDR1 as SGHRS and CDR2 as YFSETQ. CDR3 bases: TGCGCCAGCGGTCACACCGGGGCGCCTAGCGGTAGGGAGACCCAGTACTTC. Protein product: CASGHTGAPSGRETQYF.